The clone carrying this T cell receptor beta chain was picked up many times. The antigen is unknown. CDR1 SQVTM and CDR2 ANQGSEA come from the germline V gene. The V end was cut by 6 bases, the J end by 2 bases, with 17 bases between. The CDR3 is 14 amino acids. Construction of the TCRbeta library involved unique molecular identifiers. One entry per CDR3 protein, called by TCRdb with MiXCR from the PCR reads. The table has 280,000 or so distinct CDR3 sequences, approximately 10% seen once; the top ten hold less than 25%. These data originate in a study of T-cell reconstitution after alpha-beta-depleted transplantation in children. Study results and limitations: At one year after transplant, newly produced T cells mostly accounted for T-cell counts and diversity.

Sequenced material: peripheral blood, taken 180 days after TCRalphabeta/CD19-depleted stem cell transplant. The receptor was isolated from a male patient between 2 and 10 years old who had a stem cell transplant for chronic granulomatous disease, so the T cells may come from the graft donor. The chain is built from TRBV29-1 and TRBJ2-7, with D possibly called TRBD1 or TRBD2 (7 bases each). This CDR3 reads CSVHERDSTYEQYF. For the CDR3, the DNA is TGCAGCGTCCACGAGCGGGACAGCACCTACGAGCAGTACTTC.